Listed here are 17 T cell receptor beta chains from one sample, sequenced in a study of blood T cell repertoires in COVID-19 (dated by TCRdb to 2018 to 2021). The protocol used for the library was the immunoSEQ multiplex PCR assay. The table comes from immuneACCESS by way of TCRdb, which keeps in-frame sequences with V and J called. Part of the clones is missing from these tables; in studies checked, under half for an unresolved V gene and the rest for unknown reasons. The sample has hundreds of thousands of clones on record, about 80% of them singletons. The ten biggest clones cover around 8.9% of the sample. The material sequenced was peripheral blood. The receptors shown here come from a man older than 75 with acute or convalescent COVID-19.

This clone was seen once. The gene calls are TRBV24-1 and TRBJ2-2; 8 bases align to TRBD1. Losses at the gene ends were 6 bases for V and 7 bases for J; bases not matched to a gene: 12. This CDR3 spans 16 amino acids. Germline CDR1 KGHDR, CDR2 SFDVKD. CDR3 residues: CATSTIRGLYGGELFF. Written as DNA, the CDR3 is TGTGCCACCAGTACTATCAGGGGGCTTTATGGCGGGGAGCTGTTTTTT.

This clone has just one count. This rearrangement joins TRBV5-1 to TRBJ1-6, with 7 bases that match TRBD1. The CDR3 is made up of 15 amino acids. Looked up from germline, CDR1 is SGHRS and CDR2 is YFSETQ. The trim removed 1 base at V and 7 bases at J, leaving 5 bases unmatched. CDR3 bases: TGCGCCAGCAGCTTGCAGGGGGTACGGAATTCACCCCTCCACTTT. This translates into CASSLQGVRNSPLHF.

This sequence joins TRBV24-1 and TRBJ1-2; TRBD1 agrees at 9 bases. V shed 4 bases, J shed 4 bases, and the junction held 6 bases outside the gene matches. The CDR3 runs to 15 residues. In germline, CDR1 is KGHDR, CDR2 SFDVKD. The CDR3 loop is CATSDRTGEGYGYTF. DNA of the CDR3: TGTGCCACCAGTGACCGGACAGGGGAAGGCTATGGCTACACCTTC.

The chain joins TRBV6-5 to TRBJ1-4; 10 bases are shared with TRBD1. Trimming at V came to 7 bases and at J to 6 bases, leaving 5 bases not matched to a gene. Germline lookup yields CDR1 MNHEY and CDR2 SVGAGI. The CDR3 covers 14 residues. The CDR3 DNA is TGTGCCAGCAAAAGGGACAGGGGAGATGAAAAACTGTTTTTT. This gives the protein CASKRDRGDEKLFF.

This sequence joins TRBV5-5 and TRBJ1-6, with TRBD1 identical over 8 bases. V was pared by 1 base and J by 7 bases, with 4 bases of the junction left unmatched. CDR1 and CDR2 (germline): SGHKS, YYEKEE (reference sequence). This CDR3 region has 15 residues. CDR3 in amino acids: CASSLQRTGNSPLHF. CDR3 bases: TGTGCCAGCAGCTTGCAGCGGACAGGGAATTCACCCCTCCACTTT.

The gene calls are TRBV28 and TRBJ2-1, with D perhaps matching TRBD1 (6 bases). The CDR3 extends over 14 amino acids. Germline V lookup: CDR1 MDHEN, CDR2 SYDVKM. V was shortened by 5 bases and J by 3 bases, with 11 bases between the two germline ends. CDR3 bases: TGTGCCAGCAGTCCTCCCAGGGGCTACAATGAGCAGTTCTTC. Protein: CASSPPRGYNEQFF.

The chain has TRBV3-1 (or the pseudogene TRBV3-2) and TRBJ1-5, with D unclear. V was shortened by 3 bases and J by 0 bases, with 6 bases between the two germline ends. Germline values: CDR1 LGHDT, CDR2 YNNKEL (reference sequence). The CDR3 has 14 residues. CDR3 nucleotide sequence: TGTGCCAGCAGCCAGGGCTATAGCAATCAGCCCCAGCATTTT. The encoded protein is CASSQGYSNQPQHF.

This sequence joins TRBV19 and TRBJ1-1; perhaps TRBD1 as D (5 bases). Deletions cut 8 bases from V and 6 bases from J, with 7 bases between. The CDR3 runs to 10 residues. The germline V gene encodes CDR1 LNHDA and CDR2 SQIVND (reference sequence). CDR3 sequence (DNA): TGTGCCAGTCGGGGGGCTGAAGCTTTCTTT. It specifies CASRGAEAFF.

This chain uses TRBV2 with TRBJ1-2, with TRBD1 identical over 8 bases. The CDR3 extends over 14 amino acids. CDR1 and CDR2 (germline): SNHLY, FYNNEI. V trimming: 10 bases; J trimming: 0 bases; junction bases outside the gene matches: 7. CDR3 amino acids: CATSLQGANYGYTF. The DNA of the CDR3 is TGTGCCACTTCACTACAGGGGGCTAACTATGGCTACACCTTC.

The chain is built from TRBV2 and TRBJ2-7, with 12 bases lining up with TRBD1. The germline CDR1 and CDR2 sequences are SNHLY and FYNNEI. The CDR3 covers 14 residues. J was trimmed by 4 bases and V by 9 bases; bases with no gene match: 7. The CDR3 protein is CASTGTGGKYEQYF. In DNA form, the CDR3 reads TGTGCCAGTACCGGGACAGGGGGCAAGTACGAGCAGTACTTC. Combining the CDR3 with reference TRBV2 and TRBJ2-7 gives the whole variable domain EPEVTQTPSHQVTQMGQEVILRCVPISNHLYFYWYRQILGQKVEFLVSFYNNEISEKSEIFDDQFSVERPDGSNFTLKIRSTKLEDSAMYFCASTGTGGKYEQYFGPGTRLTVT.

J is TRBJ2-1 and V is TRBV11-1; 8 bases align to TRBD2. There are 15 residues in the CDR3. The V gene end was trimmed by 3 bases and the J gene end by 7 bases; junction bases not matched to a gene: 8. The V gene's germline CDR1 is SGHAT and CDR2 FQDESV (reference sequence). The CDR3 protein is CASSLVSGTGNEQFF. As DNA, the CDR3 is TGTGCCAGCAGCTTGGTTAGCGGGACTGGGAATGAGCAGTTCTTC.

This chain uses TRBV27 with TRBJ2-2; the match to TRBD2 covers 11 bases. V lost 8 bases and J lost 2; bases outside the gene matches: 4. CDR3 length: 15 residues. The germline CDR1 and CDR2 sequences are MNHEY and SMNVEV (reference sequence). This CDR3 reads CASGLAGGNTGELFF. DNA of the CDR3: TGTGCCAGCGGGCTAGCGGGAGGTAACACCGGGGAGCTGTTTTTT.

The chain joins TRBV11-2 to TRBJ2-3; D may be TRBD2 (6 bases). Between the trimmed V and J ends, which lost 5 bases and 6 bases, there was a span of 18 bases. Looked up from germline, CDR1 is SGHAT and CDR2 is FQNNGV. The CDR3 covers 15 residues. CDR3 nucleotide sequence: TGTGCCAGCAGCCTCCTCTTAGCGGCGGGGGATACGCAGTATTTT. Its protein product is CASSLLLAAGDTQYF.

This clone was observed a handful of times. The CDR3 DNA sequence: TGTGCCAGCAGTCTAAGCTGGGCCAATCAGCCCCAGCATTTT. Its translation is CASSLSWANQPQHF. The genes are TRBV6-5 and TRBJ1-5; D uncertain. This CDR3 region has 14 residues. Germline V CDR1 and CDR2: MNHEY, SVGAGI. V was clipped by 5 bases and J by 3 bases, with 11 bases between them.

This chain joins TRBV6-5 and TRBJ2-3; possible D gene TRBD1, 6 bases. CDR3 length: 14 amino acids. The V end lost 8 bases, the J end lost 2 bases, and 14 bases lay between the germline ends. Germline CDR1 is MNHEY and CDR2 is SVGAGI. The CDR3 here is CASSNRALTDTQYF. The CDR3, as DNA: TGTGCCAGCTCGAACAGGGCCCTCACAGATACGCAGTATTTT.

The genes are TRBV24-1 and TRBJ2-1; 10 positions agree with TRBD2. This CDR3 spans 17 amino acids. Trimming removed 4 bases from V and 3 bases from J; junction bases left unmatched: 8. Germline values: CDR1 KGHDR, CDR2 SFDVKD. The chain's CDR3 is CATSDPGLANFYNEQFF. For the CDR3, the DNA is TGTGCCACCAGTGACCCGGGACTAGCGAATTTCTACAATGAGCAGTTCTTC.

This rearrangement joins TRBV5-4 to TRBJ2-7; 14 bases map to TRBD2. Germline V CDR1 and CDR2: SGHNT, YYREEE (reference sequence). Trimming cost V 1 base and J 6 bases; bases outside gene matches: 3. This CDR3 is 15 amino acids long. CDR3 DNA sequence: TGTGCCAGCAGCTTGTTCGGGACTAGCGGGAGCGAGCAGTACTTC. Protein product: CASSLFGTSGSEQYF.